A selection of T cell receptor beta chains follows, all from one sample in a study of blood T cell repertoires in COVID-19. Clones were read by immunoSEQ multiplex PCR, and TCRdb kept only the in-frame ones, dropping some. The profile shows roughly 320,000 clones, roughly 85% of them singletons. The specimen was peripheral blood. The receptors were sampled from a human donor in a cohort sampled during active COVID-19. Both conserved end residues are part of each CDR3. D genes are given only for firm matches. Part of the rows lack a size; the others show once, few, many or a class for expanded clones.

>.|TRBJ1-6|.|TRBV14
CASSRSFSPLHF
TGTGCCAGCAGCCGTTCGTTTTCACCCCTCCACTTT
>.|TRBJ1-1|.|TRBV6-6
CASSSGGTEAFF
TGTGCCAGCAGTTCCGGGGGCACTGAAGCTTTCTTT
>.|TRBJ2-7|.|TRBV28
CASSSNRGSYEQYF
TGTGCCAGCAGTTCCAACCGGGGATCCTACGAGCAGTACTTC
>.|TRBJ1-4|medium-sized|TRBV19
CASSENREKLFF
TGTGCCAGTAGTGAGAACAGGGAAAAACTGTTTTTT
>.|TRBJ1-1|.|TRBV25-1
CASSETVIEAFF
TGTGCCAGCAGTGAGACAGTGATTGAAGCTTTCTTT
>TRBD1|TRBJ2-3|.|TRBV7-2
CASSTPTGAITDTQYF
TGTGCCAGCAGCACCCCGACAGGGGCAATTACAGATACGCAGTATTTT
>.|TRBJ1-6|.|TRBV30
CAWSVQRTEGSPLHF
TGTGCCTGGAGTGTACAAAGGACGGAGGGTTCACCCCTCCACTTT
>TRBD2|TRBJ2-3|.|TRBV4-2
CASSQRESLAATDTQYF
TGTGCCAGCAGCCAAAGAGAATCACTAGCGGCAACAGATACGCAGTATTTT
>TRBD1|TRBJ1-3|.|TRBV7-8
CASSLVALDRDGFGNTIYF
TGTGCCAGCAGCTTAGTAGCCCTTGACAGGGATGGGTTTGGAAACACCATATATTTT
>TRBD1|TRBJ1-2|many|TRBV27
CASSSNKGAMFGYTF
TGTGCCAGCAGTTCCAACAAGGGGGCCATGTTTGGCTACACCTTC
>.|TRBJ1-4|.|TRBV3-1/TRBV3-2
CASSLYRTTNEKLFF
TGTGCCAGCAGCCTTTACAGGACAACTAATGAAAAACTGTTTTTT
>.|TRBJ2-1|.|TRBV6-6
CASGPGASYNEQFF
TGTGCCAGCGGCCCAGGGGCCTCCTACAATGAGCAGTTCTTC
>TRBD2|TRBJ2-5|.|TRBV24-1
CATSEAAGGGETQYF
TGTGCCACCAGTGAAGCAGCGGGGGGGGGAGAGACCCAGTACTTC
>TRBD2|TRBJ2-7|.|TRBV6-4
CASSVGSGGNYEQYF
TGTGCCAGCAGTGTCGGTAGCGGGGGGAACTACGAGCAGTACTTC
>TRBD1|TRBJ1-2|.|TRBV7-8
CASSGGQGPINYGYTF
TGTGCCAGCAGCGGTGGACAGGGTCCGATTAACTATGGCTACACCTTC
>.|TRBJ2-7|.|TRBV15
CATSRVGQTYEQYF
TGTGCCACCAGCAGAGTCGGACAAACCTACGAGCAGTACTTC